This T cell receptor (beta chain) was sequenced for a study of blood T cell repertoires in COVID-19. Background on the study: Donors in the United States, Italy and Spain gave samples during acute or convalescent COVID-19. T cells, B-cell-depleted T cells, or PBMCs supplied cDNA or gDNA.

The CDR3 spans 15 residues. Original methodology: Scientists estimated how many nucleated cells there were by amplifying reference gene primers. Repertoires were generated with immunoSEQ multiplex PCR, while TCRdb's copy carries only in-frame clones and drops some. V and J calls and clone size come straight from that table; D and trimming were deduced from the DNA. In the table there are roughly 350,000 clones, over 80% of which are singletons. Seattle researchers signed up patients amid active infection and tracked them longitudinally. The receptor was isolated from a woman aged 45-65 years with COVID-19, enrolled during active disease. The sample consisted of peripheral blood. J is TRBJ1-2 and V is TRBV21-1; the tabulated D call, TRBD1, remains unverified against the DNA. TRBV21-1 is classified as a pseudogene. The CDR3 here is CASPTHQGDNYGYTF. Here the CDR3 DNA reads TGTGCCAGCCCCACTCATCAGGGGGACAACTATGGCTACACCTTC.